One and the same sample provided the 20 T cell receptor beta chains below, sequenced in a study of blood T cell repertoires in COVID-19. Repertoires were generated with immunoSEQ multiplex PCR, while TCRdb's copy carries only in-frame clones and drops some. The sample holds roughly 220,000 clones, about 80% seen once. Input material: PBMCs or T cells enriched from blood (not recorded which). The source is a woman in her forties with acute COVID-19.

The rearrangement links TRBV30 to TRBJ1-2, with a possible D match to TRBD1 (5 bases). This CDR3 is built from 12 residues. The V gene lost 3 bases and the J gene lost 8 bases, with 13 bases spanning the gap. The germline V gene encodes CDR1 GTSNPN and CDR2 SVGIG (reference sequence). CDR3: CAWRAGPGGYTF. DNA of the CDR3: TGTGCCTGGAGGGCAGGGCCAGGGGGCTACACCTTC.

V and J are TRBV27 and TRBJ2-1; 10 bases map to TRBD2. Germline V CDR1 and CDR2: MNHEY, SMNVEV (reference sequence). J was trimmed by 8 bases and V by 2 bases; bases with no gene match: 12. The CDR3 is 17 amino acids. Here the CDR3 reads CASSLTSGALGGYEQFF. The CDR3, as DNA: TGTGCCAGCAGTTTAACTAGCGGGGCCCTAGGGGGGTATGAGCAGTTCTTC.

The V and J genes are TRBV15 and TRBJ2-7; D is perhaps TRBD2 (5 bases). Germline assignment: CDR1 LNHNV and CDR2 YYDKDF (reference sequence). Between the trimmed V and J ends, which lost 1 base and 4 bases, there was a span of 8 bases. The CDR3 length is 13 residues. DNA for the CDR3: TGTGCCACCAGCAGAGCACTAGAATACGAGCAGTACTTC. Residues: CATSRALEYEQYF.

This clone was found a few times. The chain recombines TRBV6-1 with TRBJ2-7; 10 bases are a match to TRBD2. Germline CDR1 and CDR2: MNHNS and SASEGT. This CDR3 has 16 amino acids. V gave up 4 bases and J gave up 1 base; unmatched junction bases: 7. CDR3 amino acids: CASSVPTSGLSYEQYF. CDR3 nucleotides: TGTGCCAGCAGTGTCCCGACTAGCGGGCTATCCTACGAGCAGTACTTC.

The chain recombines TRBV2 with TRBJ1-2; 11 positions agree with TRBD1. The CDR3 runs to 14 residues. J gave up 3 bases and V 6 bases, and 3 bases lay outside the gene matches. CDR1 is SNHLY, CDR2 FYNNEI, per germline. The DNA for the CDR3 is TGTGCCAGCAGGTCGGGACAGGGGGACTATGGCTACACCTTC. It is translated as CASRSGQGDYGYTF.

The V gene is TRBV10-1, the J gene TRBJ2-7; 10 positions agree with TRBD1. This CDR3 region has 13 residues. Germline V gene sequence: CDR1 WNHNN, CDR2 SYGVQD (reference sequence). V lost 6 bases, J lost 7 bases, and 6 bases stayed unmatched. The CDR3 protein is CASSGTGVEEQYF. CDR3 DNA: TGCGCCAGCAGCGGGACAGGGGTTGAGGAGCAGTACTTC.

J is TRBJ2-7 and V is TRBV7-9, with D perhaps matching TRBD1 (5 bases). The CDR3 has 15 amino acids. V was cut by 5 bases and J by 4 bases, with 18 bases left in between. Germline CDR1 and CDR2: SEHNR and FQNEAQ (reference sequence). The CDR3 reads CASSPQGVSRYEQYF. The CDR3 DNA sequence: TGTGCCAGCAGCCCCCAAGGGGTTTCCCGTTACGAGCAGTACTTC.

Concerning this clone: The sample holds other DNA sequences that translate to the same CDR3. This chain joins TRBV6-5 and TRBJ1-2; D might be TRBD1 (6 bases). The CDR3 contains 13 residues. Trimming removed 0 bases from V and 5 bases from J, with 7 bases in between. CDR1 is MNHEY and CDR2 is SVGAGI in the germline V gene. CDR3 sequence reads: CASSYSRGYGYTF. The CDR3 DNA reads TGTGCCAGCAGTTACTCCAGGGGTTATGGCTACACCTTC.

The rearrangement links TRBV9 to TRBJ2-1; 10 positions agree with TRBD2. The trim removed 3 bases at V and 6 bases at J, leaving 3 bases unmatched. The CDR3 runs 14 residues. The germline V gene encodes CDR1 SGDLS and CDR2 YYNGEE. CDR3 nucleotides: TGTGCCAGCAGCGCTAGCGGGAGCGTCAATGAGCAGTTCTTC. It translates to CASSASGSVNEQFF.

This chain connects TRBV15 to TRBJ2-7, with 7 bases that match TRBD2. Looked up from germline, CDR1 is LNHNV and CDR2 is YYDKDF (reference sequence). The CDR3 loop spans 15 amino acids. The V gene end was trimmed by 4 bases and the J gene end by 2 bases; junction bases not matched to a gene: 8. CDR3 region: CATSTTSAMTYEQYF. Here the CDR3 DNA reads TGTGCCACCAGCACAACTAGCGCCATGACCTACGAGCAGTACTTC.

This sequence joins TRBV2 and TRBJ2-1; 7 bases line up with TRBD2. The CDR3 is made up of 12 amino acids. CDR1 is SNHLY and CDR2 is FYNNEI in the germline V gene. V gave up 7 bases and J gave up 9 bases; unmatched junction bases: 6. In DNA form, the CDR3 reads TGTGCCAGCAACGAGGGGAGGGGTGAGCAGTTCTTC. Its protein is CASNEGRGEQFF.

A remark on this clone: An end of the junction does not agree with germline; a read error may underlie this. This rearrangement joins TRBV7-2 to TRBJ2-1; D uncertain. Germline CDR1 reads SGHTA; CDR2 reads FQGNSA. This CDR3 contains 15 residues. CDR3 DNA sequence: TGTGCCAGCAGCTTAGGGCTCATCTCCAACAATGAGCAGTTCTTC. Translated: CASSLGLISNNEQFF.

The chain uses TRBV21-1 and TRBJ2-6; the table's TRBD1 call for D was not verified on the DNA. TRBV21-1 represents a pseudogene. This CDR3 contains 18 residues. CDR3 in DNA: TGTGCCAGCAGCAAAGTCCCGACAGCTAGCTCTGGGGCCAACGTCCTGACTTTC. Translated: CASSKVPTASSGANVLTF.

The gene calls are TRBV10-3 and TRBJ1-6; 7 nucleotides match TRBD1. Unmatched junction bases numbered 6, after V lost 0 bases and J lost 7 bases. CDR3 length equals 16 residues. Germline values: CDR1 ENHRY, CDR2 SYGVKD. CDR3 in amino acids: CAISESVNRGNSPLHF. The CDR3 region has the DNA TGTGCCATCAGTGAGTCAGTTAACAGGGGCAATTCACCCCTCCACTTT.

This clone was recorded only once. The V call is TRBV19, the J call TRBJ1-5; tentative D call: TRBD1 (5 bases). Germline V gene data show CDR1 as LNHDA and CDR2 as SQIVND (reference sequence). The V and J ends lost 5 bases and 0 bases respectively, with 8 bases between them. This CDR3 is built from 14 residues. CDR3 residues: CASSQQASNQPQHF. In DNA, the CDR3 is TGTGCCAGTAGTCAACAGGCTAGCAATCAGCCCCAGCATTTT.

This chain connects TRBV5-1 to TRBJ1-1; TRBD1 agrees at 9 bases. The CDR3 extends over 15 amino acids. V lost 2 bases to trimming and J lost 1 base; unmatched junction nucleotides: 3. The germline V gene has CDR1 SGHRS and CDR2 YFSETQ. The DNA of the CDR3 is TGCGCCAGCAGCTTCACAGGGGGCGGGAACACTGAAGCTTTCTTT. This sequence encodes CASSFTGGGNTEAFF. The full variable domain, completed using reference TRBV5-1 and TRBJ1-1, is KAGVTQTPRYLIKTRGQQVTLSCSPISGHRSVSWYQQTPGQGLQFLFEYFSETQRNKGNFPGRFSGRQFSNSRSEMNVSTLELGDSALYLCASSFTGGGNTEAFFGQGTRLTVV.

This clone was picked up one time. The chain couples TRBV5-5 to TRBJ1-4; TRBD1 might be the D (5 bases). CDR3 length: 15 amino acids. The V and J ends lost 0 bases and 8 bases respectively, with 14 bases between them. CDR1 and CDR2 (germline): SGHKS, YYEKEE (reference sequence). In nucleotides, the CDR3 is TGTGCCAGCAGCTTGGGGCCGGGGGTTAAGGAAAAACTGTTTTTT. Its protein product is CASSLGPGVKEKLFF.

The chain employs TRBV6-5 and TRBJ1-2; D uncertain. V was trimmed by 0 bases and J by 8 bases, leaving 10 bases between them. Germline V CDR1 and CDR2: MNHEY, SVGAGI. The CDR3 spans 13 residues. DNA of the CDR3: TGTGCCAGCAGTTACTCGGCAGGTCGGGGCTACACCTTC. It codes for CASSYSAGRGYTF.

The rearrangement uses TRBV6-5 and TRBJ1-1, with 10 bases matching TRBD1. The CDR3 consists of 15 residues. CDR1 MNHEY and CDR2 SVGAGI come from the germline V gene. Trimming took 2 bases from V and 5 from J; bases not matched to a gene: 5. Here the CDR3 reads CASSYGRTGGTEAFF. CDR3 sequence (DNA): TGTGCCAGCAGTTACGGGCGGACAGGGGGGACTGAAGCTTTCTTT.

The V gene is TRBV5-1, the J gene TRBJ2-7, with TRBD2 matching over 8 bases. CDR3 size: 16 residues. V trimming: 1 base; J trimming: 6 bases; junction bases outside the gene matches: 12. In germline, CDR1 is SGHRS, CDR2 YFSETQ. The CDR3 nucleotides read TGCGCCAGCAGCTTGCTTTTTCCCGGACTAGCAACCGAGCAGTACTTC. Residues: CASSLLFPGLATEQYF.